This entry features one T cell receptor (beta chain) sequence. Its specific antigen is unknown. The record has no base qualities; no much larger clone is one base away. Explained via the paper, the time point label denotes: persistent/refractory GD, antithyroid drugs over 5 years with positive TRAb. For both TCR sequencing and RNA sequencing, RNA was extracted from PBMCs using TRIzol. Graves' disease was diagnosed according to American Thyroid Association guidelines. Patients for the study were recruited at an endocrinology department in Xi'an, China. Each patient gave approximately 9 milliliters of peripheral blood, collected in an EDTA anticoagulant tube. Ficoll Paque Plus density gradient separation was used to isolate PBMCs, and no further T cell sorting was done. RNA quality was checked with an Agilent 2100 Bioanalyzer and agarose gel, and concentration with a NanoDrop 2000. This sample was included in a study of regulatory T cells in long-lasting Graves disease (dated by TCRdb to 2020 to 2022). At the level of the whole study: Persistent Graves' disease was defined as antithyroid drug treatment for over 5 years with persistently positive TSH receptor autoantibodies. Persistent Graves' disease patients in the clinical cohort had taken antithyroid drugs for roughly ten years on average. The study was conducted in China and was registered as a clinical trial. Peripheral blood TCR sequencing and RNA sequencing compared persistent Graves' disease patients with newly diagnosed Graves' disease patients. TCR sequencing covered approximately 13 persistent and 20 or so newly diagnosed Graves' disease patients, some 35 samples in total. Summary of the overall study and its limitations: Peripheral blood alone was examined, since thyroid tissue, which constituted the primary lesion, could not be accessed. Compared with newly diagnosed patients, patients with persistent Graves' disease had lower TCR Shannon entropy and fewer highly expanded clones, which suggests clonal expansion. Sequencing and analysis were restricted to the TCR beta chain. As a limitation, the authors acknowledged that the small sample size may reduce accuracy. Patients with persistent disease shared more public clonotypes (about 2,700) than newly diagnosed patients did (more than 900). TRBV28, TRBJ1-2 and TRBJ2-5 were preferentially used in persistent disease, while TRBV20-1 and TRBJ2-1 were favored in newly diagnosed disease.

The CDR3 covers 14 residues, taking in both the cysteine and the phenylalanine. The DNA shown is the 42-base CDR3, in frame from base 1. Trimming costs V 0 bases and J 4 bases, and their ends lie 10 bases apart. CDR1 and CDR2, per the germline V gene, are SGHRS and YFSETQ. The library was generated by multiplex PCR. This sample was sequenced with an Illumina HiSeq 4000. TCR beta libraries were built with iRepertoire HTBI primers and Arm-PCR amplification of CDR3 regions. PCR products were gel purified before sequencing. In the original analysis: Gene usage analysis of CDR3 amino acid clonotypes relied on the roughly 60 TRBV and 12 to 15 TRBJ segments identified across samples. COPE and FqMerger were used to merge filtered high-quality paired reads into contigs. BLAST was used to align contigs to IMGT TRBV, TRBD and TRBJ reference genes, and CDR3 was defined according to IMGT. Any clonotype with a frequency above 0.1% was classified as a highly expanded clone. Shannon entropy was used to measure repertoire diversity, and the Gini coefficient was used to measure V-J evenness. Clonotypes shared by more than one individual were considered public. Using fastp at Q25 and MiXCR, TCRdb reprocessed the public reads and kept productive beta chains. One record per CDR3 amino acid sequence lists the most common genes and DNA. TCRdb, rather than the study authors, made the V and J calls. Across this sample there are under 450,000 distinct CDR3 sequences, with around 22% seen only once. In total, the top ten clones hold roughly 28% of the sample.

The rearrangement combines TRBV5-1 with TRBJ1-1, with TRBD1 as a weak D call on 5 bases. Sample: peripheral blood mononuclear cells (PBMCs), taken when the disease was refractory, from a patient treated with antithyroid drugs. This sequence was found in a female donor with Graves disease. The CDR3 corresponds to CASSLEAGGTEAFF. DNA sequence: TGCGCCAGCAGCTTGGAGGCTGGGGGCACTGAAGCTTTCTTT.